Listed below are T cell receptor beta chains from one sample, sequenced in a study of T cell responses to AZD1222 COVID-19 vaccine. Clones were read by immunoSEQ multiplex PCR, and TCRdb kept only the in-frame ones, dropping some. The sample gives approximately 100,000 clones, about 89% of which show up once; roughly 4.4% is in the top ten. The sequencing used peripheral blood, collected 28 days after the second AZD1222 dose. These receptor sequences come from an adult who received the AZD1222 COVID-19 vaccine. CDR3s include the opening cysteine and the closing phenylalanine or tryptophan. A D gene is named only where the DNA matches it firmly. Rows give clone size only sometimes, using once, few, many, or a class for an expanded clone.

cdr3_aa,cdr3_nt,d_call,clone_size,j_call,v_call
CASGWSGADTQYF,TGTGCCAGCGGCTGGTCTGGGGCAGATACGCAGTATTTT,-,-,TRBJ2-3,TRBV6-6
CASSSQGYYGYTF,TGTGCCAGCAGTTCACAGGGGTACTATGGCTACACCTTC,TRBD1,few,TRBJ1-2,TRBV12-3/TRBV12-4
CASSPGTGDGNTIYF,TGTGCCAGCAGCCCAGGGACAGGGGACGGAAACACCATATATTTT,TRBD1,-,TRBJ1-3,TRBV7-8
CASSPPGNGNQPQHF,TGTGCCAGTAGCCCCCCGGGAAACGGCAATCAGCCCCAGCATTTT,-,-,TRBJ1-5,TRBV19
CASSQGFFDRAGNTIYF,TGCGCCAGCAGCCAAGGGTTTTTCGACAGGGCTGGAAACACCATATATTTT,TRBD1,-,TRBJ1-3,TRBV4-3
CASSQDRRNPRAFF,TGTGCCAGCAGTCAGGACAGAAGAAACCCGAGGGCTTTCTTT,-,-,TRBJ1-1,TRBV6-5
CASSLPDPGIEQFF,TGCGCCAGCAGCCTCCCGGACCCGGGCATTGAGCAGTTCTTC,-,-,TRBJ2-1,TRBV4-1
CASSLVPGTPANTGELFF,TGTGCCAGCAGCTTAGTGCCCGGGACACCCGCGAACACCGGGGAGCTGTTTTTT,-,medium-sized,TRBJ2-2,TRBV11-3
CASSERASPIIRQFF,TGTGCCAGCAGTGAAAGGGCTAGCCCTATAATAAGGCAGTTCTTC,-,once,TRBJ2-1,TRBV6-1
CASREREYGYTF,TGTGCCAGCAGGGAACGGGAGTATGGCTACACCTTC,-,-,TRBJ1-2,TRBV11-2
CASSLLRGLGYGYTF,TGTGCCAGCAGTTTACTGCGGGGGCTTGGCTATGGCTACACCTTC,-,-,TRBJ1-2,TRBV28
CACDTYEKLFF,TGTGCCTGTGACACATATGAAAAACTGTTTTTT,-,-,TRBJ1-4,TRBV30
CASSQPGLQNNEQFF,TGTGCCAGCAGCCAACCGGGACTACAGAACAATGAGCAGTTCTTC,TRBD2,-,TRBJ2-1,TRBV3-1/TRBV3-2
CAWSGDSYEQYF,TGTGCCTGGAGTGGGGACAGCTACGAGCAGTACTTC,TRBD1,-,TRBJ2-7,TRBV30
CASEGVGNTEAFF,TGTGCCAGCGAAGGGGTGGGGAACACTGAAGCTTTCTTT,-,-,TRBJ1-1,TRBV6-5
CATSGGGLGYGYTF,TGTGCCACCAGCGGAGGGGGGCTAGGCTATGGCTACACCTTC,-,-,TRBJ1-2,TRBV15
CASRSALGGARLSNQPQHF,TGTGCCAGCAGATCCGCCCTGGGGGGGGCGCGTCTAAGCAATCAGCCCCAGCATTTT,-,-,TRBJ1-5,TRBV27
CASSSLVDYEQYF,TGTGCCAGCTCATCACTAGTAGACTACGAGCAGTACTTC,-,few,TRBJ2-7,TRBV18
CASSIGALSSSYNEQFF,TGTGCCAGTAGTATAGGAGCACTCTCGAGCTCCTACAATGAGCAGTTCTTC,-,-,TRBJ2-1,TRBV19
CASSQASTGSFYGYTF,TGCGCCAGCAGCCAAGCTTCGACAGGGAGCTTCTATGGCTACACCTTC,TRBD1,-,TRBJ1-2,TRBV4-3